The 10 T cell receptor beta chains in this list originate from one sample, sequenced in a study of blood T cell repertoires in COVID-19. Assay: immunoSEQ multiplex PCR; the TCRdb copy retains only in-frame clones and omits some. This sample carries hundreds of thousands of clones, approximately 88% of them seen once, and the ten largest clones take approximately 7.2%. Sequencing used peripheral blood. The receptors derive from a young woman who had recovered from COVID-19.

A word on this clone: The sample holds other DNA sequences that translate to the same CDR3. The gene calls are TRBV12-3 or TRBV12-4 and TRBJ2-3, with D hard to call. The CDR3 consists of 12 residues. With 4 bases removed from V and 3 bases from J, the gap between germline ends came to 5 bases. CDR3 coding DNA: TGTGCCAGCAGTTCGTATACAGATACGCAGTATTTT. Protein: CASSSYTDTQYF.

DNA for the CDR3: TGCGCCAGCAGCTTGGACAGGGTAGACGGTTCACCCCTCCACTTT. As protein: CASSLDRVDGSPLHF. V and J are TRBV5-1 and TRBJ1-6; TRBD1 is a possible D gene (6 bases). This CDR3 contains 15 residues. Trimming took off 0 bases at V and 9 bases at J, with 13 bases between the two ends. Per germline, CDR1 SGHRS and CDR2 YFSETQ.

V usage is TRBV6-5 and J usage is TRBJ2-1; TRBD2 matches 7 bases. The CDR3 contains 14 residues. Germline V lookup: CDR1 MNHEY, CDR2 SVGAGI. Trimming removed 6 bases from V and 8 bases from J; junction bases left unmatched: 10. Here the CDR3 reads CASSPYGGTDEQFF. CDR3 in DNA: TGTGCCAGCAGCCCCTACGGGGGGACGGATGAGCAGTTCTTC.

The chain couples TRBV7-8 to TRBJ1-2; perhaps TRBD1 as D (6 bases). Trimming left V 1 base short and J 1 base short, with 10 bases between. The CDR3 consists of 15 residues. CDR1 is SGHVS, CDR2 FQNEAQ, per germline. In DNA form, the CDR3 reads TGTGCCAGCAGCTTAGTCGCACAGGGTAACTATGGCTACACCTTC. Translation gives CASSLVAQGNYGYTF.

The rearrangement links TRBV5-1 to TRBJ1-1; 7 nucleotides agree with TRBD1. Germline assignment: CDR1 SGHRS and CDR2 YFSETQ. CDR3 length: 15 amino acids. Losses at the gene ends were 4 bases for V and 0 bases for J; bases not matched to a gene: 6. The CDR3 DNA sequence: TGCGCCAGCAGCACCGGGACAGCACTGAACACTGAAGCTTTCTTT. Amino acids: CASSTGTALNTEAFF.

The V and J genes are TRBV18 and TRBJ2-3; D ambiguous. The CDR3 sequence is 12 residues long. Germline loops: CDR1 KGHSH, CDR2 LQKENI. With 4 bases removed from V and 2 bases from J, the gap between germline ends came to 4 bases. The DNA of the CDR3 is TGTGCCAGCTCACTCTACACAGATACGCAGTATTTT. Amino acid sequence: CASSLYTDTQYF.

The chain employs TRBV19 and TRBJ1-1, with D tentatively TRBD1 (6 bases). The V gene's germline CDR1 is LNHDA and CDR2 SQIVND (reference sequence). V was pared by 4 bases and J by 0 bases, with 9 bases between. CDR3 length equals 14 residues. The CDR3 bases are TGTGCCAGTAGTAGGGACAACATGAACACTGAAGCTTTCTTT. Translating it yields CASSRDNMNTEAFF.

CDR3: CASSSTGTGISYEQYF. The CDR3 DNA follows: TGTGCCAGCAGTTCAACCGGGACAGGAATCTCCTACGAGCAGTACTTC. The chain uses TRBV28 and TRBJ2-7; TRBD1 matches 8 bases. In germline, CDR1 is MDHEN, CDR2 SYDVKM. The length of the CDR3 is 16 residues. V trimming: 4 bases; J trimming: 0 bases; junction bases outside the gene matches: 8.

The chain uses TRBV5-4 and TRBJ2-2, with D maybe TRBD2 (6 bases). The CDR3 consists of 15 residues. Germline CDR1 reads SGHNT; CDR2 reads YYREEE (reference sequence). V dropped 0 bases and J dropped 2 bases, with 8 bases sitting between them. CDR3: CASSLGDLNTGELFF. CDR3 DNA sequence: TGTGCCAGCAGCTTGGGGGACTTAAACACCGGGGAGCTGTTTTTT.

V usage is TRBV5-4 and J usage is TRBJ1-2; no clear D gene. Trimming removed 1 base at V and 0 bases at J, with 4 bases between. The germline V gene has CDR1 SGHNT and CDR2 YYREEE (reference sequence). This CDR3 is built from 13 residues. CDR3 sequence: CASSLTANYGYTF. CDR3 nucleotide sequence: TGTGCCAGCAGCTTGACAGCTAACTATGGCTACACCTTC.